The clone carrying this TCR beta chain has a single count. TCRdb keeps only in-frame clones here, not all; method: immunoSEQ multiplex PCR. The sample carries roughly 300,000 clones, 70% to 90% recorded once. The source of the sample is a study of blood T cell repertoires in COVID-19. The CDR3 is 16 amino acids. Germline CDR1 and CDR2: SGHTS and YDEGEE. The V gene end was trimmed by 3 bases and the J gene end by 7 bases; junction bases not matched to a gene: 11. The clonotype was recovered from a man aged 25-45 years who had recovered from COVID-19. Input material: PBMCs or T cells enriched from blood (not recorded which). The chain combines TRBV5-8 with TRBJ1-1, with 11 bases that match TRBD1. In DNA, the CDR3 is TGTGCCAGCAGCTCCGGGACAGGGGGGACATGGGGTGAAGCTTTCTTT. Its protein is CASSSGTGGTWGEAFF.